This TCR beta chain was retrieved from a study of identical twins (dated by TCRdb to 2016 to 2017). Study-level background: TCR alpha and beta repertoires from monozygotic twins, unrelated adults of various ages and cord blood were deep-sequenced to test whether fetal clonotypes persist. To rule out contamination, the twin experiments were replicated at different times with different library preparation protocols. The full study reports these points: Because the same donors could not be followed over many years, conclusions were based on cross-sectional statistical analysis. Compared with coincidental sharing between unrelated individuals, out-of-frame TCR alpha sequences shared between twins had an excess of sequences with low generation probability. The excess sharing between twins in beta out-of-frame sequences was weaker because fewer shared sequences reduced the signal-to-noise ratio. Fewer insertions were carried by abundant cord blood beta clonotypes; a weaker similar trend was observed in young adult naive repertoires, while no such trend was observed in memory repertoires. Zero-insertion analyses could be partly confounded by invariant T cells such as MAIT and iNKT, although diverse VJ usage argued against such confounding for most clonotypes. In monozygotic twins, out-of-frame TCR alpha sharing was systematically underestimated by recombination models, although the models agreed with sharing between unrelated individuals.

The library was produced with 5' RACE. The reads were generated on an Illumina HiSeq 2000. Template switching added a universal primer binding site, and the final cDNA carried a unique molecular identifier that allowed TCR cDNA molecules to be counted accurately. Specific primers in the conserved constant-segment region were used to synthesize first-strand cDNA for the TCR alpha and beta chains. Each cDNA library was double barcoded, with a SMART-Mk sample barcode plus Illumina barcodes, to control for contamination. TruSeq adapter sequences along with Illumina sample barcodes were introduced in two successive PCR steps. Sequencing of the TCR alpha and beta cDNA libraries was done on the Illumina HiSeq platform using custom primers. Concerning the study's data processing: Unique molecular identifiers were extracted from raw reads with MiGEC, and CDR3 positions were determined with MiXCR. For each individual, recombination models were inferred using an EM algorithm with the repgenHMM and IGoR tools. Shared clonotype analysis was performed with the tcR package in R, normalizing sharing by the product of cloneset sizes. Out-of-frame nonproductive sequences were analyzed to study raw recombination free of thymic and clonal selection effects. The raw public reads went through TCRdb reprocessing: fastp at Q25, MiXCR clone calling, in-frame beta chains kept. Rows with one shared CDR3 protein collapse into an entry with the most common genes and DNA. TCRdb, not the authors, supplied the V and J calls. Counted in this sample were 450,000 to 600,000 distinct CDR3 sequences; 20% to 25% of them appeared once. The top ten clonotypes cover approximately 0.52% of the sample.

Regarding this clonotype: The clone's antigen remains unknown. Per-base quality was not reported, and no clone a single base away is much larger than it.

Every donor was a healthy Caucasian. The twin cohort consisted of three pairs of female monozygotic twins, all aged roughly 18 to 29 years. Positive isolation kits from Invitrogen were used to isolate the CD4+ and CD8+ T cell populations. In addition, the sample was reused for a study of yellow fever vaccine responses in identical twins. Drawing on the second study: According to the authors, the vaccine-induced T cell response in identical twins seemed to be partly convergent and partly specific to each individual. The study precisely tracked vaccine-responding T cell clones in identical twins.

This clonotype originated in a woman younger than 30 in good health. Sample: CD4+ T cells sorted from blood.

The nucleotides are TGTGCCAGCAGTTCCTACGGACAGGGTGGCACCGGGGAGCTGTTTTTT. The resulting protein is CASSSYGQGGTGELFF. In this chain, TRBV25-1 is recombined with TRBJ2-2, with 8 central nucleotides matching TRBD1. V is cut back by 5 bases and J by 4 bases, with 9 bases in the junction unmatched. Via the germline V gene, CDR1 is MGHDK and CDR2 SYGVNS. The CDR3, from cysteine to phenylalanine, totals 16 residues. Of all the DNA, just the CDR3 is kept, 48 bases in frame from base 1.